Only a few counts were recorded for the clone carrying this T cell receptor (beta chain). The sample comes from a study of blood T cell repertoires in COVID-19. Study information: Acute-phase and convalescent COVID-19 samples originated in the United States, Italy and Spain. Sample material is recorded as cDNA or gDNA derived from T cells, B-cell-depleted T cells, or PBMCs.

As handled by the study authors: The authors estimated nucleated cell counts from reference gene primer amplification. The method was immunoSEQ multiplex PCR; TCRdb's version includes in-frame clones alone and lacks a portion of them. The V and J calls and clone size come from that table; D and trimming were worked out from the DNA. The sample lists hundreds of thousands of clones, about nine tenths seen once, with around 5.7% in the top ten. The ends were cut back, 3 bases at V and 5 bases at J, with 14 bases in the middle. Germline V gene lookup returns CDR1 LNHDA and CDR2 SQIVND (reference sequence). CDR3 length: 15 amino acids.

The rearrangement joins TRBV19 to TRBJ2-1; maybe TRBD2 (5 bases). The sequence derives from a man at least 80 years old with acute or convalescent COVID-19. Sequencing was done on a sample of peripheral blood. CDR3 in amino acids: CASSINLSGNNEQFF. CDR3 sequence (DNA): TGTGCCAGTAGTATTAATCTGTCCGGGAACAATGAGCAGTTCTTC. Variable domain in full (rest from reference TRBV19 and TRBJ2-1): DGGITQSPKYLFRKEGQNVTLSCEQNLNHDAMYWYRQDPGQGLRLIYYSQIVNDFQKGDIAEGYSVSREKKESFPLTVTSAQKNPTAFYLCASSINLSGNNEQFFGPGTRLTVL.